The rows below give T cell receptor beta chains drawn from one sample of a study of monozygotic twins with cystic fibrosis. The repertoire was sequenced with immunoSEQ multiplex PCR; TCRdb's copy has only in-frame clones and lacks some. Of 15,000 to 20,000 clones in the sample, 95% to 97% were seen once. Sequenced: blood. These TCRs come from a girl aged 2 to 10 with cystic fibrosis. The CDR3 runs from the conserved cysteine through the conserved F or W. D genes are given only for firm matches. Rows give clone size only sometimes, using once, few, many, or a class for an expanded clone.

d_call	v_call	clone_size	j_call	cdr3_aa	cdr3_nt
NA	TRBV18	NA	TRBJ1-1	CASSPDSGEAFF	TGTGCCAGCTCACCAGATAGCGGCGAAGCTTTCTTT
TRBD2	TRBV9	NA	TRBJ2-3	CASSVGLAGADTQYF	TGTGCCAGCAGCGTAGGGCTAGCGGGTGCAGATACGCAGTATTTT
NA	TRBV30	NA	TRBJ1-5	CAWSYRDGNQPQHF	TGTGCCTGGAGTTACAGGGATGGCAATCAGCCCCAGCATTTT
NA	TRBV28	NA	TRBJ1-1	CASSPYDSNTEAFF	TGTGCCAGCAGTCCGTACGACAGCAACACTGAAGCTTTCTTT
NA	TRBV19	NA	TRBJ1-2	CASSIDLVRGEYGYTF	TGTGCCAGTAGTATAGATCTCGTGAGGGGCGAATATGGCTACACCTTC
NA	TRBV14	NA	TRBJ1-2	CASSRKVGGKNYGYTF	TGTGCCAGCAGCCGAAAAGTGGGAGGGAAAAACTATGGCTACACCTTC
NA	TRBV5-6	NA	TRBJ1-2	CASSRALYGYTF	TGTGCCAGCAGTCGCGCACTATATGGCTACACCTTC
NA	TRBV7-2	NA	TRBJ1-5	CASSLVPQGPNQPQHF	TGTGCCAGCAGCTTAGTCCCCCAGGGGCCAAATCAGCCCCAGCATTTT
NA	TRBV19	NA	TRBJ2-5	CASSISTGKETQYF	TGTGCCAGTAGTATAAGCACAGGGAAAGAGACCCAGTACTTC
NA	TRBV2	NA	TRBJ1-2	CASSEVQGGGYTF	TGTGCCAGCAGTGAGGTTCAGGGAGGCGGCTACACCTTC
TRBD2	TRBV10-3	NA	TRBJ2-3	CAISEGEGRYTQYF	TGTGCCATCAGTGAGGGGGAGGGCAGATATACGCAGTATTTT
TRBD2	TRBV4-3	NA	TRBJ2-7	CASSQGLAGAYEQYF	TGCGCCAGCAGCCAAGGACTAGCGGGGGCCTACGAGCAGTACTTC
TRBD1	TRBV11-3	NA	TRBJ2-7	CASSYDSGQGTYEQYF	TGTGCCAGCAGCTACGACTCGGGACAGGGGACCTACGAGCAGTACTTC
TRBD2	TRBV5-1	once	TRBJ2-5	CASSGGIGLAGIQETQYF	TGCGCCAGCAGCGGGGGGATAGGACTAGCGGGGATACAAGAGACCCAGTACTTC
NA	TRBV18	NA	TRBJ1-4	CASSSGSGNEKLFF	TGTGCCAGCTCTTCAGGGTCGGGTAATGAAAAACTGTTTTTT
NA	TRBV30	NA	TRBJ2-6	CAWTIPSGANVLTF	TGTGCCTGGACTATACCCTCTGGGGCCAACGTCCTGACTTTC
TRBD2	TRBV7-2	NA	TRBJ2-1	CASSPTSGAGEYNEQFF	TGTGCCAGCAGCCCGACTAGCGGGGCAGGGGAATACAATGAGCAGTTCTTC
NA	TRBV5-4	NA	TRBJ2-3	CASSLGGEGTDTQYF	TGTGCCAGCAGCTTGGGGGGTGAGGGTACAGATACGCAGTATTTT
NA	TRBV5-5	NA	TRBJ2-5	CASSLVSDAETQYF	TGTGCCAGCAGCTTGGTCTCCGACGCAGAGACCCAGTACTTC
NA	TRBV4-1	once	TRBJ2-3	CASSPVAGSTDTQYF	TGCGCCAGCAGCCCCGTTGCAGGGTCAACAGATACGCAGTATTTT
TRBD1	TRBV15	NA	TRBJ2-2	CATSRDTPGQGGDTGELFF	TGTGCCACCAGCAGAGATACTCCGGGACAGGGTGGTGACACCGGGGAGCTGTTTTTT
TRBD2	TRBV4-3	NA	TRBJ2-2	CASSQDRLAGGPTGELFF	TGCGCCAGCAGCCAAGATCGACTAGCGGGGGGGCCCACCGGGGAGCTGTTTTTT
NA	TRBV6-7	NA	TRBJ1-5	CASRTRSGGAWDQPQHF	TGTGCCAGCAGAACCCGGTCGGGGGGGGCCTGGGATCAGCCCCAGCATTTT
NA	TRBV29-1	NA	TRBJ1-4	CSALSPGDEKLFF	TGCAGCGCCCTGTCTCCCGGGGATGAAAAACTGTTTTTT
TRBD1	TRBV6-5	NA	TRBJ1-2	CASSYLPGQGAGGYTF	TGTGCCAGCAGTTACCTCCCGGGACAGGGGGCAGGTGGCTACACCTTC
TRBD1	TRBV7-7	NA	TRBJ2-1	CASSLFPPAHDRGLYNEQFF	TGTGCCAGCAGCTTATTCCCCCCGGCCCATGACAGGGGACTCTACAATGAGCAGTTCTTC
NA	TRBV5-1	NA	TRBJ2-4	CASSSLAGTKNIQYF	TGCGCCAGCAGCTCTCTGGCGGGGACCAAAAACATTCAGTACTTC
NA	TRBV7-9	NA	TRBJ1-2	CASSLGVLGYGYTF	TGTGCCAGCAGCTTAGGCGTCCTTGGCTATGGCTACACCTTC
NA	TRBV9	NA	TRBJ2-1	CASSVEAGYNEQFF	TGTGCCAGCAGCGTAGAAGCGGGCTACAATGAGCAGTTCTTC
NA	TRBV19	once	TRBJ1-5	CASTWGGQPQHF	TGTGCCAGTACTTGGGGCGGTCAGCCCCAGCATTTT
TRBD1	TRBV7-9	once	TRBJ1-4	CASSLSGTGVNEKLFF	TGTGCCAGCAGCCTTTCTGGGACAGGGGTTAATGAAAAACTGTTTTTT
TRBD1	TRBV19	once	TRBJ1-1	CASSIAPTGREAFF	TGTGCCAGTAGTATAGCTCCGACAGGGCGAGAAGCTTTCTTT
NA	TRBV9	once	TRBJ1-4	CASSVGITTNEKLFF	TGTGCCAGCAGCGTAGGAATAACAACTAATGAAAAACTGTTTTTT
TRBD1	TRBV5-1	once	TRBJ2-5	CASSGAGTGGETQYF	TGCGCCAGCAGCGGGGCCGGGACAGGGGGAGAGACCCAGTACTTC
NA	TRBV5-1	NA	TRBJ2-7	CASSLDPGTYYEQYF	TGCGCCAGCAGCTTGGATCCAGGGACCTACTACGAGCAGTACTTC
NA	TRBV11-3	NA	TRBJ2-1	CASSLSTDYNEQFF	TGTGCCAGCAGCTTATCTACAGACTACAATGAGCAGTTCTTC
NA	TRBV19	NA	TRBJ1-6	CASSTSGTMISPLHF	TGTGCCAGTAGTACCTCCGGGACGATGATTTCACCCCTCCACTTT
TRBD1	TRBV5-1	NA	TRBJ2-1	CASSYGTGNSEQFF	TGCGCCAGCAGCTACGGGACAGGGAACAGTGAGCAGTTCTTC
TRBD2	TRBV13	once	TRBJ2-7	CASSPGTSGYEQYF	TGTGCCAGCAGCCCCGGGACTAGCGGGTACGAGCAGTACTTC
TRBD1	TRBV18	once	TRBJ2-7	CASSPTGQTDSYEQYF	TGTGCCAGCTCCCCGACAGGGCAGACTGATTCCTACGAGCAGTACTTC
NA	TRBV7-2	NA	TRBJ2-7	CASSLALKGHEQYF	TGTGCCAGCAGCTTAGCTCTTAAGGGGCACGAGCAGTACTTC
NA	TRBV18	NA	TRBJ1-2	CASSPQDPSGYTF	TGTGCCAGCTCACCCCAAGATCCCAGTGGCTACACCTTC